This passage covers 13 T cell receptor beta chains from one sample sequenced in a study of shared clonotypes between healthy human individuals. The method was immunoSEQ multiplex PCR; TCRdb's version includes in-frame clones alone and lacks a portion of them. Seen here are about 1 million clones, about 80% observed once, and the top ten hold less than 1.5%. Source material: memory CD4+ T cells sorted from blood. Subset here: CD45RA-negative fraction. The receptors come from a young man in good health.

This clone occurred many times. The rearrangement uses TRBV5-1 and TRBJ2-3; 8 nucleotides match TRBD2. CDR3 length equals 14 residues. Germline trimming cut 6 bases from V and 2 bases from J; bases unmatched to any gene: 5. The germline CDR1 and CDR2 sequences are SGHRS and YFSETQ. CDR3 sequence reads: CASKFSGTTDTQYF. CDR3 in DNA: TGCGCCAGCAAGTTTAGCGGGACCACAGATACGCAGTATTTT.

The chain couples TRBV7-2 to TRBJ2-3, with D unresolved. Germline CDR1 reads SGHTA; CDR2 reads FQGNSA. V was pared by 5 bases and J by 0 bases, with 6 bases between. The CDR3 loop spans 13 amino acids. The CDR3 is CASSQESTDTQYF. CDR3 nucleotides: TGTGCCAGCAGCCAGGAGAGCACAGATACGCAGTATTTT.

This clone was seen just once. This chain connects TRBV5-6 to TRBJ1-2, with D possibly matching TRBD1 (6 bases). V lost 1 base and J lost 3, with 10 bases in between. CDR3 length: 14 residues. The germline gives CDR1 SGHDT, CDR2 YYEEEE. Here the CDR3 DNA reads TGTGCCAGCAGCTTGCGGGGGGCCGACTATGGCTACACCTTC. Its translation: CASSLRGADYGYTF.

V and J are TRBV5-1 and TRBJ2-1; D is undetermined. The CDR3 totals 16 residues. Trimming removed 5 bases from V and 5 bases from J, with 20 bases in between. The V gene's germline CDR1 is SGHRS and CDR2 YFSETQ. The CDR3: CASSSTGGLMHNEQFF. The CDR3 coding sequence is TGCGCCAGCAGTTCGACGGGCGGTCTCATGCACAATGAGCAGTTCTTC. The variable domain in full, completed from reference TRBV5-1 and TRBJ2-1, reads KAGVTQTPRYLIKTRGQQVTLSCSPISGHRSVSWYQQTPGQGLQFLFEYFSETQRNKGNFPGRFSGRQFSNSRSEMNVSTLELGDSALYLCASSSTGGLMHNEQFFGPGTRLTVL.

The chain combines TRBV18 with TRBJ1-2; D uncertain. The germline CDR1 and CDR2 sequences are KGHSH and LQKENI. Trimming left V 9 bases short and J 0 bases short, with 8 bases between. The CDR3 is 12 residues long. For the CDR3, the DNA is TGTGCCAGTTCTGGGACTAACTATGGCTACACCTTC. It specifies CASSGTNYGYTF. The full variable domain, with the rest looked up from reference TRBV18 and TRBJ1-2, is NAGVMQNPRHLVRRRGQEARLRCSPMKGHSHVYWYRQLPEEGLKFMVYLQKENIIDESGMPKERFSAEFPKEGPSILRIQQVVRGDSAAYFCASSGTNYGYTFGSGTRLTVV.

The DNA of the CDR3 is TGCGCCAGCAGCTTGGAAGGGGACACCTATGGCTACACCTTC. This codes for CASSLEGDTYGYTF. The V and J genes are TRBV5-1 and TRBJ1-2; possibly TRBD1 for D (6 bases). V was clipped by 0 bases and J by 4 bases, with 10 bases between them. The CDR3 extends over 14 amino acids. CDR1 SGHRS and CDR2 YFSETQ come from the germline V gene.

This clone was picked up many times. Here the CDR3 DNA reads TGTGCCAGCAGCCAAGGCCGACTTCAGCCCCAGCATTTT. Amino acid sequence: CASSQGRLQPQHF. The chain employs TRBV4-2 and TRBJ1-5, with no clear D. Germline V lookup: CDR1 LGHNA, CDR2 YNFKEQ. The CDR3 totals 13 residues. The germline V and J ends were trimmed by 1 base and 6 bases, with 7 bases remaining between them.

This clone has a handful of counts. The chain has TRBV14 and TRBJ1-6, with no clear D. Germline V gene sequence: CDR1 SGHDN, CDR2 FVKESK. The CDR3 covers 13 residues. Trimming shortened V by 4 bases and J by 9 bases, and 10 bases separated the two germline ends. CDR3 region: CASSLSTGSPLHF. The CDR3 nucleotides are TGTGCCAGCAGCCTTAGTACTGGTTCACCCCTCCACTTT.

On this clone itself: Other DNA sequences in this sample translate to the same CDR3. The V gene is TRBV30, the J gene TRBJ2-7; D unresolved. Trimming cost V 0 bases and J 0 bases, with 0 bases left between them. This CDR3 is 11 amino acids long. CDR1 and CDR2 from the germline V gene are GTSNPN and SVGIG (reference sequence). The CDR3 loop reads CAWSVSYEQYF. The CDR3 bases are TGTGCCTGGAGTGTCTCCTACGAGCAGTACTTC.

The chain has TRBV18 and TRBJ2-1, with 7 bases that match TRBD2. V shed 2 bases, J shed 4 bases, and the junction held 8 bases outside the gene matches. CDR3 length equals 16 residues. Germline lookup yields CDR1 KGHSH and CDR2 LQKENI. The CDR3 here is CASSPLRDYSYNEQFF. The CDR3, as DNA: TGTGCCAGCTCACCATTAAGGGACTATTCTTACAATGAGCAGTTCTTC.

This clone appeared a few times. V gene TRBV7-9 combines with J gene TRBJ2-6; the D gene could be TRBD1 or TRBD2 (5 bases each). In germline, CDR1 is SEHNR, CDR2 FQNEAQ (reference sequence). This CDR3 has 19 residues. The V and J ends lost 5 bases and 0 bases respectively, with 20 bases between them. The CDR3 protein is CASSRGGTGTFSGANVLTF. As DNA, the CDR3 is TGTGCCAGCAGCCGCGGTGGGACCGGGACCTTCTCTGGGGCCAACGTCCTGACTTTC.

The V call is TRBV19, the J call TRBJ2-7; 8 bases line up with TRBD1. CDR3 length: 15 amino acids. The V and J ends lost 3 bases and 1 base, in that order; junction bases with no gene match: 5. The V gene's germline CDR1 is LNHDA and CDR2 SQIVND (reference sequence). In DNA form, the CDR3 reads TGTGCCAGTAGTATTGGGACAGGTTGGTCCTACGAGCAGTACTTC. Its translation: CASSIGTGWSYEQYF.

The chain combines TRBV6-5 with TRBJ1-6, with D unresolved. Germline V CDR1 and CDR2: MNHEY, SVGAGI. Trimming cost V 2 bases and J 10 bases, with 12 bases left between them. The CDR3 spans 14 residues. The CDR3 DNA sequence: TGTGCCAGCAGTTACGGCGGATTCTGGTCACCCCTCCACTTT. It codes for CASSYGGFWSPLHF.